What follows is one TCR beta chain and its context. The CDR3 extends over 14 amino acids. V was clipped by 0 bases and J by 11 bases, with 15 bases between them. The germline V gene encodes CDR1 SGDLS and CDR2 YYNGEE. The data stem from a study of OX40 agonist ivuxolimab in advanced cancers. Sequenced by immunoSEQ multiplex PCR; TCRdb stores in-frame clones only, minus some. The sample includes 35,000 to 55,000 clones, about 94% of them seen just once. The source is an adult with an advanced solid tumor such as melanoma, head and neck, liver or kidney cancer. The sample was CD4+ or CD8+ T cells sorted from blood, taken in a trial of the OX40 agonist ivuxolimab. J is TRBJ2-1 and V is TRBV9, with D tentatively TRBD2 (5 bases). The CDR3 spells CASSVGGSEVQQFF. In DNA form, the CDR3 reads TGTGCCAGCAGCGTAGGTGGTAGCGAGGTGCAGCAGTTCTTC. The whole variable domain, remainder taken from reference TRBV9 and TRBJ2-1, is DSGVTQTPKHLITATGQRVTLRCSPRSGDLSVYWYQQSLDQGLQFLIQYYNGEERAKGNILERFSAQQFPDLHSELNLSSLELGDSALYFCASSVGGSEVQQFFGPGTRLTVL.